This TCR beta chain was identified during a study of T cell changes during pregnancy in multiple sclerosis. Profiling relied on immunoSEQ multiplex PCR, and the TCRdb table lists in-frame clones only, not all of them. The table lists some 90,000 clones, 75% to 95% of them singletons, with 1.5% to 2% in the top ten. The receptor was isolated from a female donor in good health, enrolled as a control in a pregnancy study. The starting material was peripheral blood, obtained after pregnancy.

The CDR3 sequence: CASSFGGQGDTEAFF. The CDR3 nucleotides read TGTGCCAGCAGTTTCGGGGGACAGGGTGACACTGAAGCTTTCTTT. The rearrangement uses TRBV28 and TRBJ1-1, with 9 bases that match TRBD1. Germline assignment: CDR1 MDHEN and CDR2 SYDVKM. V dropped 3 bases and J dropped 3; count of bases not matched to a gene: 5. This CDR3 spans 15 amino acids.